The 30 T cell receptor beta chains below all came from one sample that was sequenced in a study of shared clonotypes between healthy human individuals. TCRdb's table, derived via immunoSEQ multiplex PCR, lists solely in-frame clones and lacks some. The data show under 1,100,000 clones, about 70% seen once. The sample consisted of memory CD4+ T cells sorted from blood. Indicated subset: CD45RA-negative fraction. These receptors all come from a man aged 18 to 30 in good health.

The CDR3: CASSLAHIGEQYF. CDR3 DNA sequence: TGTGCCAGCAGCTTGGCACATATTGGCGAGCAGTACTTC. The V and J genes are TRBV5-6 and TRBJ2-7, with unresolved D. V gave up 0 bases and J gave up 6 bases, with 10 bases separating them. The V gene's germline CDR1 is SGHDT and CDR2 YYEEEE. The length of the CDR3 is 13 residues.

The chain joins TRBV19 to TRBJ2-2; no clear D gene. This CDR3 contains 13 residues. V lost 7 bases and J lost 2, with 8 bases in between. Germline loops: CDR1 LNHDA, CDR2 SQIVND (reference sequence). The CDR3 coding sequence is TGTGCCAGTACGACTCTTAACACCGGGGAGCTGTTTTTT. Its protein product is CASTTLNTGELFF.

The chain couples TRBV28 to TRBJ2-6; the D gene is possibly TRBD1 (5 bases). The V gene lost 3 bases and the J gene lost 2 bases, with 11 bases spanning the gap. This CDR3 region has 16 residues. Germline assignment: CDR1 MDHEN and CDR2 SYDVKM. The CDR3 loop reads CASSFLWGPGANVLTF. In DNA form, the CDR3 reads TGTGCCAGCAGTTTTCTTTGGGGCCCTGGGGCCAACGTCCTGACTTTC. Filled out from reference TRBV28 and TRBJ2-6, the complete variable domain reads DVKVTQSSRYLVKRTGEKVFLECVQDMDHENMFWYRQDPGLGLRLIYFSYDVKMKEKGDIPEGYSVSREKKERFSLILESASTNQTSMYLCASSFLWGPGANVLTFGAGSRLTVL.

This rearrangement joins TRBV10-3 to TRBJ2-3, with D hard to call. Per the germline V gene, CDR1 is ENHRY and CDR2 is SYGVKD. This CDR3 has 12 residues. Trimming cost V 2 bases and J 9 bases, with 9 bases left between them. The CDR3 DNA reads as TGTGCCATCAGTGAGGACCCCGGGACGCAGTATTTT. Protein sequence: CAISEDPGTQYF.

The CDR3 DNA is TGTGCCTGGAGTTTACTAGCAGACGAGCAGTACTTC. This translates into CAWSLLADEQYF. The chain is built from TRBV30 and TRBJ2-7, with TRBD2 as a possible D gene (6 bases). This CDR3 spans 12 amino acids. Germline CDR1 reads GTSNPN; CDR2 reads SVGIG (reference sequence). V was shortened by 2 bases and J by 5 bases, with 10 bases between the two germline ends.

The rearrangement uses TRBV10-3 and TRBJ2-1; 12 positions agree with TRBD2. V lost 0 bases to trimming and J lost 0 bases; unmatched junction nucleotides: 6. This CDR3 comprises 19 residues. Germline CDR1 is ENHRY and CDR2 is SYGVKD. Written as DNA, the CDR3 is TGTGCCATCAGTGAGTCGGGACTAGCGGGCCGGAGCTCCTACAATGAGCAGTTCTTC. It yields the protein CAISESGLAGRSSYNEQFF.

The chain recombines TRBV10-1 with TRBJ1-1; D is possibly TRBD1 (5 bases). Trimming removed 3 bases at V and 11 bases at J, with 16 bases between. The CDR3 consists of 13 residues. The germline V gene encodes CDR1 WNHNN and CDR2 SYGVQD (reference sequence). The CDR3 DNA reads TGCGCCAGCAGTGAACGAGGGACTGCTCCGGCTTTCTTT. This codes for CASSERGTAPAFF.

The rearrangement links TRBV2 to TRBJ1-2, with TRBD1 matching 7 bases. This CDR3 contains 14 residues. Per germline, CDR1 SNHLY and CDR2 FYNNEI. Germline trimming cut 6 bases from V and 4 bases from J; bases unmatched to any gene: 8. CDR3 nucleotides: TGTGCCAGCAGGAGGGTAAGGGACAGCTATGGCTACACCTTC. This sequence encodes CASRRVRDSYGYTF.

This sequence joins TRBV6-1 and TRBJ1-2; no definite D call. The V end lost 1 base, the J end lost 8 bases, and 11 bases lay between the germline ends. This CDR3 comprises 13 residues. CDR1 is MNHNS, CDR2 SASEGT, per germline. CDR3 in amino acids: CASSEGSVGGYTF. The CDR3 coding sequence is TGTGCCAGCAGTGAAGGGTCGGTGGGGGGCTACACCTTC.

Written as DNA, the CDR3 is TGTGCCAGTAAGGTTTCTTGGACAGGGCGGAACACTGAAGCTTTCTTT. Its protein product is CASKVSWTGRNTEAFF. The V gene is TRBV19, the J gene TRBJ1-1, with 8 positions matching TRBD1. The V gene end was trimmed by 7 bases and the J gene end by 1 base; junction bases not matched to a gene: 11. CDR3 length equals 16 residues. Germline CDR1 is LNHDA and CDR2 is SQIVND (reference sequence). Drawing the rest from reference TRBV19 and TRBJ1-1, the complete variable domain is DGGITQSPKYLFRKEGQNVTLSCEQNLNHDAMYWYRQDPGQGLRLIYYSQIVNDFQKGDIAEGYSVSREKKESFPLTVTSAQKNPTAFYLCASKVSWTGRNTEAFFGQGTRLTVV.

This chain joins TRBV28 and TRBJ1-3; TRBD1 matches 9 bases. V was pared by 6 bases and J by 8 bases, with 8 bases of the junction left unmatched. Germline CDR1 is MDHEN and CDR2 is SYDVKM. The CDR3 loop spans 14 amino acids. CDR3 nucleotides: TGTGCCAGCAGCGAGACGACAGGGGGGGACACCATATATTTT. Translating gives CASSETTGGDTIYF.

The gene calls are TRBV5-6 and TRBJ2-5; possible D gene TRBD1, 7 bases. CDR1 and CDR2 from the germline V gene are SGHDT and YYEEEE. V was shortened by 6 bases and J by 4 bases, with 19 bases between the two germline ends. This CDR3 contains 15 residues. The DNA of the CDR3 is TGTGCCAGCACCTTCGAGGGCAGGGGGGTAGAGACCCAGTACTTC. Protein: CASTFEGRGVETQYF.

This chain uses TRBV7-8 with TRBJ2-7; the D gene is possibly TRBD1 (5 bases). CDR1 is SGHVS and CDR2 is FQNEAQ in the germline V gene. The CDR3 runs to 13 residues. V dropped 4 bases and J dropped 4 bases, with 11 bases sitting between them. The CDR3 reads CASSWTQGYEQYF. The CDR3 DNA is TGTGCCAGCAGCTGGACCCAGGGATACGAGCAGTACTTC.

The chain employs TRBV7-6 and TRBJ1-2; D is ambiguous. This CDR3 is built from 15 residues. Trimming removed 1 base from V and 5 bases from J, with 14 bases in between. Germline V CDR1 and CDR2: SGHVS, FNYEAQ. The CDR3 reads CASSLGDGGSYGYTF. The CDR3 nucleotides read TGTGCCAGCAGCTTAGGTGACGGTGGGTCATATGGCTACACCTTC.

V gene TRBV2 combines with J gene TRBJ2-7; 10 bases line up with TRBD1. Germline V gene data show CDR1 as SNHLY and CDR2 as FYNNEI. J was trimmed by 5 bases and V by 4 bases; bases with no gene match: 8. This CDR3 is 15 amino acids long. The CDR3 reads CASSVTTGGNNEQYF. In DNA, the CDR3 is TGTGCCAGCAGTGTGACGACAGGGGGCAACAACGAGCAGTACTTC.

V and J are TRBV4-3 and TRBJ1-6, with TRBD1 matching 7 bases. V trimming: 1 base; J trimming: 5 bases; junction bases outside the gene matches: 5. Germline CDR1 reads LGHNA; CDR2 reads YSLEER. The CDR3 contains 16 residues. CDR3 sequence (DNA): TGCGCCAGCAGCCAAGGGGACAGCGCCAATAATTCACCCCTCCACTTT. This translates into CASSQGDSANNSPLHF.

In this sample, this clone turned up once. The chain has TRBV6-5 and TRBJ2-5; D is undetermined. Germline-derived CDR1 and CDR2 are MNHEY and SVGAGI. The CDR3 totals 13 residues. V lost 0 bases to trimming and J lost 7 bases, with 9 bases between them. CDR3 bases: TGTGCCAGCAGTTACTCGTTCCCTGGGACCCAGTACTTC. It codes for CASSYSFPGTQYF.

V and J are TRBV6-1 and TRBJ1-2; D might be TRBD1 (6 bases). In germline, CDR1 is MNHNS, CDR2 SASEGT. The length of the CDR3 is 15 residues. The V end was cut by 5 bases, the J end by 4 bases, with 17 bases between. The CDR3 DNA sequence: TGTGCCAGCAGTACCTCGCAACAGGGATCCTATGGCTACACCTTC. The encoded protein is CASSTSQQGSYGYTF.

The chain links TRBV30 to TRBJ2-5; no definite D call. V shed 2 bases and J shed 2 bases, with 12 bases lying between them. The CDR3 spans 14 residues. Germline loops: CDR1 GTSNPN, CDR2 SVGIG (reference sequence). The CDR3: CAWSSGNWQETQYF. CDR3 in DNA: TGTGCCTGGAGTTCAGGTAACTGGCAAGAGACCCAGTACTTC.

The chain links TRBV4-1 to TRBJ1-6; 8 bases line up with TRBD1. This CDR3 contains 16 residues. Trimming took 1 base from V and 9 from J; bases not matched to a gene: 8. CDR1 MGHRA and CDR2 YSYEKL come from the germline V gene. The CDR3 reads CASSQGARQGSSPLHF. CDR3 nucleotide sequence: TGCGCCAGCAGCCAAGGGGCCAGACAGGGGAGTTCACCCCTCCACTTT.

CDR3 protein: CASSMRRGINDQPQHF. The CDR3 DNA follows: TGTGCCAGTAGTATGAGGCGGGGGATCAATGATCAGCCCCAGCATTTT. The V and J genes are TRBV19 and TRBJ1-5, with D maybe TRBD1 (5 bases). CDR1 and CDR2 from the germline V gene are LNHDA and SQIVND (reference sequence). This CDR3 spans 16 amino acids. V was pared by 3 bases and J by 5 bases, with 17 bases between.

The chain has TRBV5-1 and TRBJ2-3, with 8 positions matching TRBD2. J gave up 1 base and V 4 bases, and 8 bases lay outside the gene matches. The CDR3 has 16 amino acids. The V gene's germline CDR1 is SGHRS and CDR2 YFSETQ. CDR3 amino acids: CASSPPIGGGTDTQYF. CDR3 in DNA: TGCGCCAGCAGCCCCCCGATCGGGGGGGGCACAGATACGCAGTATTTT. Looking up the rest from reference TRBV5-1 and TRBJ2-3 gives the full variable domain: KAGVTQTPRYLIKTRGQQVTLSCSPISGHRSVSWYQQTPGQGLQFLFEYFSETQRNKGNFPGRFSGRQFSNSRSEMNVSTLELGDSALYLCASSPPIGGGTDTQYFGPGTRLTVL.

The V gene is TRBV5-4, the J gene TRBJ2-7, with TRBD1 matching over 9 bases. The CDR3 loop spans 14 amino acids. The V gene's germline CDR1 is SGHNT and CDR2 YYREEE (reference sequence). Trimming took 0 bases from V and 10 from J; bases not matched to a gene: 8. The CDR3 sequence: CASSLAGTGRVQYF. The CDR3 DNA follows: TGTGCCAGCAGCTTGGCCGGGACAGGGAGGGTACAGTACTTC.

The chain employs TRBV7-9 and TRBJ2-1; no clear D gene. There are 13 residues in the CDR3. Germline loops: CDR1 SEHNR, CDR2 FQNEAQ (reference sequence). V was shortened by 1 base and J by 5 bases, with 6 bases between the two germline ends. Here the CDR3 reads CASSLGNDNEQFF. CDR3 DNA sequence: TGTGCCAGCAGCTTAGGTAACGACAATGAGCAGTTCTTC.

The chain employs TRBV7-2 and TRBJ2-5; the D gene is possibly TRBD2 (6 bases). V was trimmed by 3 bases and J by 7 bases, leaving 9 bases between them. Germline V gives CDR1 SGHTA, CDR2 FQGNSA. This CDR3 spans 12 amino acids. CDR3 sequence: CASSFAEGTQYF. In DNA form, the CDR3 reads TGTGCCAGCAGCTTCGCGGAGGGGACCCAGTACTTC.

The rearrangement links TRBV4-2 to TRBJ2-2; unclear D gene. The germline CDR1 and CDR2 sequences are LGHNA and YNFKEQ. Trimming shortened V by 4 bases and J by 2 bases, and 14 bases separated the two germline ends. This CDR3 contains 16 residues. The CDR3 here is CASSLKPGSNTGELFF. In nucleotides, the CDR3 is TGTGCCAGCAGCCTGAAACCCGGGTCCAACACCGGGGAGCTGTTTTTT.

J is TRBJ1-4 and V is TRBV28; unclear D gene. V was trimmed by 6 bases and J by 8 bases, leaving 7 bases between them. CDR3 length equals 11 residues. Germline CDR1 and CDR2: MDHEN and SYDVKM. CDR3: CASSPREKLFF. CDR3 sequence (DNA): TGTGCCAGCAGCCCCCGGGAAAAACTGTTTTTT.

About this clone: The germline gene is not matched at one end of the junction; a read error may be the cause. The chain combines TRBV2 with TRBJ2-5, with TRBD2 identical over 7 bases. Per germline, CDR1 SNHLY and CDR2 FYNNEI. This CDR3 comprises 15 residues. In nucleotides, the CDR3 is TGTGCCAGCAGTGGGGAGGCGGGAGTTCGAGAGACCCGGTACTTC. This codes for CASSGEAGVRETRYF. Filled out from reference TRBV2 and TRBJ2-5, the complete variable domain reads EPEVTQTPSHQVTQMGQEVILRCVPISNHLYFYWYRQILGQKVEFLVSFYNNEISEKSEIFDDQFSVERPDGSNFTLKIRSTKLEDSAMYFCASSGEAGVRETRYFGPGTRLLVL.

The sample holds one count of this clone. This rearrangement joins TRBV30 to TRBJ1-2; a possible D gene is TRBD1 (6 bases). This CDR3 contains 14 residues. Per the germline V gene, CDR1 is GTSNPN and CDR2 is SVGIG (reference sequence). V lost 4 bases, J lost 4 bases, and 16 bases lay in between. The CDR3 protein is CAWTPGGGAYGYTF. The DNA for the CDR3 is TGTGCCTGGACCCCCGGAGGGGGTGCCTATGGCTACACCTTC.

The rearrangement joins TRBV7-2 to TRBJ2-7; 7 bases map to TRBD1. V trimming: 2 bases; J trimming: 6 bases; junction bases outside the gene matches: 4. Germline CDR1 and CDR2: SGHTA and FQGNSA. There are 13 residues in the CDR3. The CDR3 loop is CASSLNRGGEQYF. The CDR3 DNA reads as TGTGCCAGCAGCTTAAACAGGGGTGGCGAGCAGTACTTC.